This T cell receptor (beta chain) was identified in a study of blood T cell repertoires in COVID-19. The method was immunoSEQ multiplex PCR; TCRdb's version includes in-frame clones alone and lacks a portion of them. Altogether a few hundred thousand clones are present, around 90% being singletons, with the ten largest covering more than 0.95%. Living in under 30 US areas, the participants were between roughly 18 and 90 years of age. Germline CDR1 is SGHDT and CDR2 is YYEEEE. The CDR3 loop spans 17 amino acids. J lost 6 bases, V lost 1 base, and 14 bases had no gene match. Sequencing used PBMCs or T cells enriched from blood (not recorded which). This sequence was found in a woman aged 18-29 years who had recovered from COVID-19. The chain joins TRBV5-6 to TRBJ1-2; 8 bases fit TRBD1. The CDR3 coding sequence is TGTGCCAGCAGCTTGTTTTGGACAGGGCCCCCAATTGATGGCTACACCTTC. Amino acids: CASSLFWTGPPIDGYTF.